This T cell receptor (beta chain) was sequenced in a study of OX40 agonist ivuxolimab in advanced cancers. Study information: A male proportion of over 75% was recorded, with mean age about 62 years and range roughly 23 to 85. Checkpoint inhibitors had been given previously to 35% to 50% of patients.

Study conclusions and caveats: Clones of CD4+ and CD8+ blood T cells grew by week 6 at doses of 0.1 to 3.0 mg/kg.

Trimming took 1 base from V and 5 from J, leaving 6 bases between them. The CDR3 is 13 amino acids. Per germline, CDR1 LGHNA and CDR2 YNFKEQ. Generated by immunoSEQ multiplex PCR, the TCRdb table keeps only in-frame clones and is missing some. The table has approximately 26,000 clones, approximately 83% seen once. The table lists this clone with a count of one. Its antigen is not identified. This sequence was found in an adult with an advanced solid tumor such as melanoma, head and neck, liver or kidney cancer. The sequenced sample was CD4+ or CD8+ T cells sorted from blood, obtained in a trial of the OX40 agonist ivuxolimab. This chain links TRBV4-2 with TRBJ1-5, with D uncertain. The CDR3 region has the DNA TGTGCCAGCAGCCAAGGGGGTTATCAGCCCCAGCATTTT. It translates to CASSQGGYQPQHF.